This T cell receptor (beta chain) comes out of a study of cytomegalovirus exposure and HLA in healthy donors. General study results and limits: The study carried out a later analysis of TCR beta sequences. It associated some 17,000 of them with specific HLA alleles at a false discovery rate of 0.05. Prior analysis indicated that the majority of TCR beta V segments exhibited productivity approximately 87% or approximately 30% of the time.

Per the germline V gene, CDR1 is LNHDA and CDR2 is SQIVND (reference sequence). This CDR3 region has 15 residues. Trimming cost V 3 bases and J 7 bases, with 16 bases left between them. PCR employed 60 Vbeta and 13 Jbeta primers. TCRdb's copy holds only in-frame clones and misses some; the assay was immunoSEQ multiplex PCR. The sample shows roughly 290,000 clones, about 80% of them seen only once. Worth noting for this clone: No antigen is known for it.

This sequence originates from a girl aged 2-10 years in good health and CMV-seronegative. V and J are TRBV19 and TRBJ2-1, with D maybe TRBD2 (5 bases). Input material: PBMCs. The chain's CDR3 is CASSIWADSKNEQFF. The DNA of the CDR3 is TGTGCCAGTAGTATCTGGGCGGACTCTAAAAATGAGCAGTTCTTC. The variable domain in full, completed from reference TRBV19 and TRBJ2-1, reads DGGITQSPKYLFRKEGQNVTLSCEQNLNHDAMYWYRQDPGQGLRLIYYSQIVNDFQKGDIAEGYSVSREKKESFPLTVTSAQKNPTAFYLCASSIWADSKNEQFFGPGTRLTVL.